Described below is a single TCR beta chain sequence and its context. As yet, its antigen is unknown. V lost 1 base to trimming and J lost 2 bases; unmatched junction nucleotides: 9. This CDR3 spans 19 amino acids. CDR1 is KGHSH and CDR2 is LQKENI in the germline V gene. This sample is part of a study of vaccination effects on CD4 cells after COVID-19. Study-level information: Post-vaccine draws lagged the second dose by a median of 72 days.

Study results and limitations: Among infection- and vaccine-induced clones, marked clonal contraction occurred late after vaccination.

Pools of viral peptides were used by the ViraFEST assay to expand antigen-specific CD4+ T cells ahead of sequencing. Culturing for around eleven days preceded CD4+ T cell isolation. Everyone in the study got two shots of either the BNT162b2 or mRNA-1273 vaccine. Vaccine recipients lacked prior SARS-CoV-2 infection and had negative nucleocapsid antibodies. Half-medium replacement with IL-2 medium occurred on days 3 and 7. Data came from immunoSEQ multiplex PCR; TCRdb stores just in-frame clones and leaves some out. The data contain under 40,000 clones, around four fifths of them singletons. Sequences were derived from CD4+ T cells from PBMCs cultured with HCoV-NL63 spike peptides, sampled after COVID-19 vaccination. The receptor was derived from a human donor who received a COVID-19 vaccine. Some clones in this sample may be carry-over from other donors' samples. The rearrangement uses TRBV18 and TRBJ2-2; 11 positions match TRBD1. DNA for the CDR3: TGTGCCAGCTCACCACGTATTGGACAGGGGGCCTCCAACACCGGGGAGCTGTTTTTT. It translates to CASSPRIGQGASNTGELFF.